This T cell receptor (beta chain) was sequenced during a study of cytomegalovirus exposure and HLA in healthy donors. Primers included in the PCR were 60 Vbeta and 13 Jbeta primers. The data were produced by immunoSEQ multiplex PCR, yet TCRdb's version contains in-frame clones alone and is incomplete. This sample has under 50,000 clones, with about 85% found just once. Germline V gene data show CDR1 as SGHRS and CDR2 as YFSETQ. The length of the CDR3 is 10 residues. Trimming removed 4 bases at V and 7 bases at J, with 3 bases between. Concerning this clone itself: The antigen is not known.

The study, taken as a whole, reports: In vitro experiments confirmed that three CMV-associated chains were specific for CMV antigens.

The chain carries TRBV5-1 and TRBJ2-4; D call uncertain. The clonotype comes from a woman aged 40-49 years in good health and CMV-seropositive. The sequencing sample was made of PBMCs. The CDR3 DNA reads TGCGCCAGCAGCGAGAACATTCAGTACTTC. It translates to CASSENIQYF.